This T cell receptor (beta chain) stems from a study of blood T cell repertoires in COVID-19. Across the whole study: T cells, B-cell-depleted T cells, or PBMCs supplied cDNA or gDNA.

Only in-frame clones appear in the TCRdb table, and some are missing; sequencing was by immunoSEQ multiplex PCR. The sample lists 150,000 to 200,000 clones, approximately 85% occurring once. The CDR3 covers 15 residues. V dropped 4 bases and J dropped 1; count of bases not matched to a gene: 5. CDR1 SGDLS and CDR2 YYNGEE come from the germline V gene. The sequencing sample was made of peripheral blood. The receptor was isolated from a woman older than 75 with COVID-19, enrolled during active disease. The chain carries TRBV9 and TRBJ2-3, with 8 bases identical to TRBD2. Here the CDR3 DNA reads TGTGCCAGCAGCCCTAGCGGGCGGGGCACAGATACGCAGTATTTT. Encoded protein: CASSPSGRGTDTQYF.